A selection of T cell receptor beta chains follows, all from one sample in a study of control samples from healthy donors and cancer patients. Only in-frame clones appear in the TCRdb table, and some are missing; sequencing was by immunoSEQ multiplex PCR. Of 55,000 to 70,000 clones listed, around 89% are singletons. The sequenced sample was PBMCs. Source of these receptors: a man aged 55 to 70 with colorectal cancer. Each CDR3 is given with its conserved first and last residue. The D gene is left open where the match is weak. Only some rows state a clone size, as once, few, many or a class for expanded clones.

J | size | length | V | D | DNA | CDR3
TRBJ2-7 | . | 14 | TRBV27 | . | TGTGCCAGCAGAAAGGGTCAGGGGAGCTACGAGCAGTACTTC | CASRKGQGSYEQYF
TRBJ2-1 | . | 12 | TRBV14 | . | TGTGCCAGCAGCCAAGTTGGCGTAGAACAGTTCTTC | CASSQVGVEQFF
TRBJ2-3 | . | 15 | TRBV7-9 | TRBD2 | TGTGCCAGCAGCTCCGGGACTAGCGGGGGAGATACGCAGTATTTT | CASSSGTSGGDTQYF
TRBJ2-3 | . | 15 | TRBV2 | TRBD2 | TGTGCCAGCAGGACTAGCGGGGTTAGCACAGATACGCAGTATTTT | CASRTSGVSTDTQYF
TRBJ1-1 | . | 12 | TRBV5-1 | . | TGCGCCAGCAGCTTGGAGGGCCCTGAAGCTTTCTTT | CASSLEGPEAFF
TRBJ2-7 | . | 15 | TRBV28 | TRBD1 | TGTGCCAGCAGCACCCCGGGACAGGGTCTCAACGAGCAGTACTTC | CASSTPGQGLNEQYF
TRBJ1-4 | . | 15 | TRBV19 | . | TGTGCCAGTCACACCCGGAGAGGGGATAATGAAAAACTGTTTTTT | CASHTRRGDNEKLFF
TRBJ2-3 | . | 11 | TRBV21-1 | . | TGTGCCAGCAGCGGCGGTTCAGAAAAGTATTTT | CASSGGSEKYF
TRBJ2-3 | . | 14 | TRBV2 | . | TGTGCCAGCAGTGACGGTCTGATCACAGATACGCAGTATTTT | CASSDGLITDTQYF
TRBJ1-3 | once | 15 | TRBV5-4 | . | TGTGCCAGCAGCACCTCAAGCCCCTCTGGAAACACCATATATTTT | CASSTSSPSGNTIYF
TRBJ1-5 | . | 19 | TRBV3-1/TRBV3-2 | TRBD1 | TGTGCCAGCAGCCAACCACACCGGGACAGTCATTATAGCAATCAGCCCCAGCATTTT | CASSQPHRDSHYSNQPQHF
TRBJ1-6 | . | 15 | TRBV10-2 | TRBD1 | TGCGCCAACCGACAGGGAAGGTCCTATAATTCACCCCTCCACTTT | CANRQGRSYNSPLHF
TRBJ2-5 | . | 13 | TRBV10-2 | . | TGCGCCAGTCAGGGACGGAACCAAGAGACCCAGTACTTC | CASQGRNQETQYF
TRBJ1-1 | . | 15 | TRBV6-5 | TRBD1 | TGTGCCAGCAGTTACTCTAACAGGGGATACACTGAAGCTTTCTTT | CASSYSNRGYTEAFF
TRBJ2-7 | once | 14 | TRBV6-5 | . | TGTGCCAGCCTCTGGGGCCAGGGTGGATACGAGCAGTACTTC | CASLWGQGGYEQYF
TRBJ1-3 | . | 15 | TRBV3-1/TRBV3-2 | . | TGTGCCAGCAGCCAAATGATAAGCTCTGGAAACACCATATATTTT | CASSQMISSGNTIYF
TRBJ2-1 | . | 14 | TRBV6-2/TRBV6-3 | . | TGTGCCAGCAGTTACTCGAGAGTATACAATGAGCAGTTCTTC | CASSYSRVYNEQFF
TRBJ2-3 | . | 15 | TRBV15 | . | TGTGCCACCAGCAGAGAGGGACGGAGCACAGATACGCAGTATTTT | CATSREGRSTDTQYF
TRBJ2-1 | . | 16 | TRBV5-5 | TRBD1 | TGTGCCAGCAGCACCGGGACAGGGGCCCTCTACAATGAGCAGTTCTTC | CASSTGTGALYNEQFF
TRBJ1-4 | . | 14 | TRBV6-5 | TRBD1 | TGTGCCAGCAGCCCCGGGACAGGGGCCGAAAAACTGTTTTTT | CASSPGTGAEKLFF
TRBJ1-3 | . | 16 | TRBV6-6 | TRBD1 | TGTGCCAGCAGTTCTTCAGGGGGCGCGCAAGGAAACACCATATATTTT | CASSSSGGAQGNTIYF
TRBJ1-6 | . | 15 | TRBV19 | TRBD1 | TGTGCCAGTAGTCGAGGAGGGGGCTGGAATTCACCCCTCCACTTT | CASSRGGGWNSPLHF
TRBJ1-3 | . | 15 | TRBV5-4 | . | TGTGCCAGCAGCTTGGACGGCTACTCTGGAAACACCATATATTTT | CASSLDGYSGNTIYF
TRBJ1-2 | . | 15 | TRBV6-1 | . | TGTGCCAGCAGTGAAGGTTCAGGGACCTCCTATGGCTACACCTTC | CASSEGSGTSYGYTF
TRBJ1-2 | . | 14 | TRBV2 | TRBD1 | TGTGCCAGCCCGGACAGGGGGCGAAGGTATGGCTACACCTTC | CASPDRGRRYGYTF
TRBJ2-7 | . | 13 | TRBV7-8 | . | TGTGCCAGCAGCTCCAGACAGAACTACGAGCAGTACTTC | CASSSRQNYEQYF